This T cell receptor beta chain was captured by sequencing in a study of identical twins. Through template switching, a universal primer site was introduced, and the cDNA contained unique molecular identifiers. TCRdb analysed the 5' RACE reads with MiXCR anew, one entry per CDR3 protein. The sample holds some 600,000 distinct CDR3 sequences, around 7.4% seen once. Trimming stripped 0 bases from V and 0 bases from J, with 9 bases between. Germline CDR1 is SGHKS and CDR2 is YYEKEE (reference sequence). There are 16 residues in the CDR3. This clonotype was recorded a few times. Another study also made use of these data, one on yellow fever vaccine responses in identical twins.

Sequencing input: PBMCs. This receptor was identified in a woman between 18 and 29 years old in good health. This chain links TRBV5-5 with TRBJ2-2; the D gene is possibly TRBD2 (6 bases). Here the CDR3 DNA reads TGTGCCAGCAGCTTGGTTCCGGGGGCGAACACCGGGGAGCTGTTTTTT. Its translation: CASSLVPGANTGELFF. The complete variable domain, with remaining parts taken from reference TRBV5-5 and TRBJ2-2, reads DAGVTQSPTHLIKTRGQQVTLRCSPISGHKSVSWYQQVLGQGPQFIFQYYEKEERGRGNFPDRFSARQFPNYSSELNVNALLLGDSALYLCASSLVPGANTGELFFGEGSRLTVL.